Below are 4 T cell receptor beta chains sequenced from a single sample in a study of identical twins (dated by TCRdb to between 2015 and 2016). The library relied on 5' RACE. Sequenced using an Illumina HiSeq 2000. Through fastp at Q25 and MiXCR, TCRdb rebuilt clones from the public reads, retaining in-frame beta chains. Each entry is one CDR3 protein sequence, shown with its most common DNA and genes. Present in this sample are approximately 890,000 distinct CDR3 sequences, 12% of which were seen just once. The top ten hold 1.5% to 2% of the sample. The sample was also reused in another study, on yellow fever vaccine responses in identical twins.

The sample was PBMCs. These receptors all come from a woman younger than 35 in good health.

This clonotype showed up many times. V and J are TRBV15 and TRBJ2-1, with TRBD2 matching 10 bases. CDR3 size: 16 residues. The V segment lost 5 bases and the J segment 7 bases; nucleotides outside the gene matches: 11. Per germline, CDR1 LNHNV and CDR2 YYDKDF (reference sequence). CDR3 protein: CATSFPILAGTNEQFF. The CDR3, as DNA: TGTGCCACCAGCTTTCCGATACTAGCGGGAACGAATGAGCAGTTCTTC.

This chain uses TRBV7-8 with TRBJ2-7; D remains unclear. Trimming shortened V by 1 base and J by 2 bases, and 18 bases separated the two germline ends. The germline CDR1 and CDR2 sequences are SGHVS and FQNEAQ. The CDR3 consists of 17 residues. CDR3 amino acids: CASSLEPVSGLTYEQYV. In nucleotides, the CDR3 is TGTGCCAGCAGCTTAGAGCCGGTCTCCGGGCTCACCTACGAGCAGTACGTC.

The V call is TRBV6-1, the J call TRBJ2-5; TRBD2 matches 11 bases. The CDR3 has 15 residues. CDR1 is MNHNS, CDR2 SASEGT, per germline. Germline trimming cut 7 bases from V and 7 bases from J; bases unmatched to any gene: 11. CDR3 residues: CASKPLAGAPGTQYF. CDR3 bases: TGTGCCAGCAAACCACTAGCGGGGGCCCCCGGGACCCAGTACTTC.

This clonotype was recorded once. A much larger clone is a single base away; this may be a read error. The chain is built from TRBV24-1 and TRBJ2-3; D is unresolved. The CDR3 has 15 amino acids. The germline V gene has CDR1 KGHDR and CDR2 SFDVKD. CDR3 residues: CPTSDLGQDTDTQYF. The CDR3 DNA reads as TGTCCCACCAGTGATTTGGGCCAAGACACAGATACGCAGTATTTT.